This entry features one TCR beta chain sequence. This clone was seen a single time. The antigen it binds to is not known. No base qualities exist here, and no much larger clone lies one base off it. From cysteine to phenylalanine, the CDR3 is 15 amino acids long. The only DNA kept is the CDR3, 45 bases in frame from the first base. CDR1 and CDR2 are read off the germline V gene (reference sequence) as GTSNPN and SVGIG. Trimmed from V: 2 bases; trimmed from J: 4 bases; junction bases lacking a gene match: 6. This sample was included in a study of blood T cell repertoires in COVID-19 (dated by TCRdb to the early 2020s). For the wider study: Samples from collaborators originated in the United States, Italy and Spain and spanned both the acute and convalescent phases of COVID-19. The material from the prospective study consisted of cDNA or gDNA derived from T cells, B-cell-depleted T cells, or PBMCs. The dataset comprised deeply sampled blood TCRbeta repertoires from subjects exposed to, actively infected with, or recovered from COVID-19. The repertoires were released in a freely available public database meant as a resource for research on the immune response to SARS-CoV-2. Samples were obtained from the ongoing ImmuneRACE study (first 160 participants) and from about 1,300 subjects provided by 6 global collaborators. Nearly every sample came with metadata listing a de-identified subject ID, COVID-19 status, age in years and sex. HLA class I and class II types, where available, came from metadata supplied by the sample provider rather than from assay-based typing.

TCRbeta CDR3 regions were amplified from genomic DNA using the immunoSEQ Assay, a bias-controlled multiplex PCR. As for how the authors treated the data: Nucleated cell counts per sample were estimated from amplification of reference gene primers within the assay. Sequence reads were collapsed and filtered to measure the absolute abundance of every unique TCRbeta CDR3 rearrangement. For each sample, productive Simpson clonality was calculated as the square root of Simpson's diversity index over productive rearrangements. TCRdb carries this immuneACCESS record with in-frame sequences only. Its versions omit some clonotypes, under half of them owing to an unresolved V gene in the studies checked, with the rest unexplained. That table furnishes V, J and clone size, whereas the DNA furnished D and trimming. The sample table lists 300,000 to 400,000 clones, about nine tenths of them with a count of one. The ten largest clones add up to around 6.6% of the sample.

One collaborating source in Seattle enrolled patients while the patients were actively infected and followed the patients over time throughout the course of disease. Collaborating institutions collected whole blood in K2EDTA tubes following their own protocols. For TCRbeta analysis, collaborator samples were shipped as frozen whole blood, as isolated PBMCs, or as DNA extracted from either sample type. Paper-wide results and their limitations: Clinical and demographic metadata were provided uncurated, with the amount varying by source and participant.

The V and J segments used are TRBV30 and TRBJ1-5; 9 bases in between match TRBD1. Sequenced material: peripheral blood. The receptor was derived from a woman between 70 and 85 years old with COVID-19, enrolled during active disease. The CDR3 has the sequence CAWSLAGTGNQPQHF. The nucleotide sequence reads TGTGCCTGGAGTCTCGCGGGGACAGGGAATCAGCCCCAGCATTTT.